This T cell receptor beta chain was captured in a study of CD8+ T cells in alopecia areata. Overall study context: Oral tofacitinib, 5 to 10 mg twice daily, was given in an open-label trial. General study findings and limits: Especially in alopecia totalis/universalis, lesional scalp showed greater clonality than normal scalp did.

Germline CDR1 and CDR2: MNHEY and SVGAGI. The length of the CDR3 is 14 residues. Trimming removed 0 bases at V and 12 bases at J, with 15 bases between. Indicated treatment: oral pan-JAK inhibitor, 5-10 mg twice daily. Alopecia areata patients gave lesional scalp punch biopsies and peripheral blood samples. Starting from PBMCs, sorting isolated CD4+ and CD8+ T cells. cDNA prepared by RNA extraction and subsequent reverse transcription served as the template for sequencing. Method: immunoSEQ multiplex PCR; TCRdb's copy keeps in-frame clones and lacks some. The sample includes 190,000 or so clones, roughly 50% of them seen just once. On this clone itself: Its cognate antigen is unknown.

This TCR was sampled from a human donor with alopecia areata. The specimen comprised CD4+ T cells sorted from blood, sampled at week 24, from a patient treated with tofacitinib. The gene calls are TRBV6-5 and TRBJ2-1; tentatively, D is TRBD1 or TRBD2 (6 bases each). Written as DNA, the CDR3 is TGTGCCAGCAGTTACTCGATGGGGGGCTATGGGCAGTTCTTC. It yields the protein CASSYSMGGYGQFF.